The 14 T cell receptor beta chains reported below all come from one sample, sequenced in a study of blood T cell repertoires in COVID-19. This table comes from immunoSEQ multiplex PCR, and its TCRdb copy is limited to in-frame clones, with some not included. Here the sample spans approximately 150,000 clones, around 83% being singletons. Sequencing was done on a sample of peripheral blood. Receptor source: a man between 65 and 85 years old who had recovered from COVID-19.

The chain joins TRBV3-1 (or the pseudogene TRBV3-2) to TRBJ2-1; TRBD1 is a possible D gene (6 bases). V was pared by 4 bases and J by 5 bases, with 15 bases between. The CDR3 totals 15 residues. Germline V gene lookup returns CDR1 LGHDT and CDR2 YNNKEL (reference sequence). The CDR3 region has the DNA TGTGCCAGCAGCCCGCAGGGGCGGGCCCACAATGAGCAGTTCTTC. Translating gives CASSPQGRAHNEQFF.

The rearrangement joins TRBV19 to TRBJ1-4, with 7 bases fitting TRBD1. The length of the CDR3 is 15 residues. V gave up 8 bases and J gave up 4 bases; unmatched junction bases: 10. Germline values: CDR1 LNHDA, CDR2 SQIVND (reference sequence). Written as DNA, the CDR3 is TGTGCCAGTCGAAAATCGACAGGGAATAATGAAAAACTGTTTTTT. Residues: CASRKSTGNNEKLFF.

A remark on this clone: This CDR3 is also generated by other DNA sequences in the sample. The chain carries TRBV7-3 and TRBJ2-1, with 11 bases fitting TRBD2. Germline CDR1 reads SGHTA; CDR2 reads FQGTGA. The CDR3 is 15 amino acids. V lost 2 bases and J lost 4; bases outside the gene matches: 1. The CDR3 protein is CASSLGTSGYNEQFF. CDR3 bases: TGTGCCAGCAGCTTAGGGACTAGCGGATACAATGAGCAGTTCTTC.

The count of this clone is one. The chain has TRBV4-1 and TRBJ1-2; D gene unclear. The V end lost 0 bases, the J end lost 3 bases, and 17 bases lay between the germline ends. The germline CDR1 and CDR2 sequences are MGHRA and YSYEKL. The CDR3 is 17 amino acids. For the CDR3, the DNA is TGCGCCAGCAGCCAAGATTCACAGACATTCACAGACTATGGCTACACCTTC. It encodes CASSQDSQTFTDYGYTF.

This clone was counted only a few times. The rearrangement joins TRBV6-5 to TRBJ1-3; 8 bases match TRBD1. The CDR3 is made up of 16 amino acids. Germline V gene lookup returns CDR1 MNHEY and CDR2 SVGAGI. V gave up 0 bases and J gave up 4 bases; unmatched junction bases: 5. CDR3 in amino acids: CASSYSPGGSGNTIYF. The CDR3 DNA is TGTGCCAGCAGTTACTCTCCAGGGGGCTCAGGAAACACCATATATTTT.

The chain carries TRBV4-1 and TRBJ2-7; D may be TRBD1 (5 bases). Germline loops: CDR1 MGHRA, CDR2 YSYEKL. CDR3 length: 15 amino acids. V dropped 0 bases and J dropped 6 bases, with 15 bases sitting between them. CDR3 in DNA: TGCGCCAGCAGCCAAGATCAGTGGCAGGGATCCGAGCAGTACTTC. The encoded protein is CASSQDQWQGSEQYF.

This clone was counted a single time. The chain uses TRBV9 and TRBJ2-3; TRBD2 matches 7 bases. CDR1 SGDLS and CDR2 YYNGEE come from the germline V gene. The CDR3 runs to 15 residues. The V gene end was trimmed by 1 base and the J gene end by 3 bases; junction bases not matched to a gene: 5. The CDR3 DNA follows: TGTGCCAGCAGCGTACAGGCGGGAGTTACAGATACGCAGTATTTT. Residues: CASSVQAGVTDTQYF.

V and J are TRBV5-6 and TRBJ1-1, with TRBD1 identical over 11 bases. Trimming took 2 bases from V and 5 from J; bases not matched to a gene: 2. The CDR3 is 14 amino acids. In germline, CDR1 is SGHDT, CDR2 YYEEEE. This CDR3 is CASSLGTGGTEAFF. The CDR3 DNA reads as TGTGCCAGCAGCTTAGGGACAGGGGGGACTGAAGCTTTCTTT.

The chain carries TRBV5-4 and TRBJ1-4; no reliable D call. Per germline, CDR1 SGHNT and CDR2 YYREEE (reference sequence). The CDR3 loop spans 14 amino acids. Trimming took 4 bases from V and 12 from J, leaving 19 bases between them. The CDR3 region has the DNA TGTGCCAGCAGCCCAGACTCTTCCGCCGGGGAACTGTTTTTT. Translation gives CASSPDSSAGELFF.

The V gene is TRBV10-3, the J gene TRBJ1-3, with D possibly matching TRBD1 (5 bases). CDR1 ENHRY and CDR2 SYGVKD come from the germline V gene. V dropped 2 bases and J dropped 0 bases, with 8 bases sitting between them. CDR3 length: 15 amino acids. The DNA for the CDR3 is TGTGCCATCAGTGAGGGACATCGCTCTGGAAACACCATATATTTT. Residues: CAISEGHRSGNTIYF.

The chain uses TRBV19 and TRBJ1-5, with a weak D call TRBD1 (5 bases). From germline, CDR1 is LNHDA and CDR2 SQIVND (reference sequence). The CDR3 loop spans 15 amino acids. Trimming stripped 5 bases from V and 3 bases from J, with 14 bases between. This CDR3 reads CASSPPSGLNQPQHF. CDR3 sequence (DNA): TGTGCCAGTAGTCCGCCTTCGGGACTCAATCAGCCCCAGCATTTT. Looking up the rest from reference TRBV19 and TRBJ1-5 gives the full variable domain: DGGITQSPKYLFRKEGQNVTLSCEQNLNHDAMYWYRQDPGQGLRLIYYSQIVNDFQKGDIAEGYSVSREKKESFPLTVTSAQKNPTAFYLCASSPPSGLNQPQHFGDGTRLSIL.

The rearrangement uses TRBV4-1 and TRBJ1-5; possibly TRBD1 for D (5 bases). V was pared by 4 bases and J by 3 bases, with 13 bases between. The length of the CDR3 is 15 residues. The germline gives CDR1 MGHRA, CDR2 YSYEKL. CDR3 in DNA: TGCGCCAGCAGCCTCCGGGTAGGGGACAATCAGCCCCAGCATTTT. Residues: CASSLRVGDNQPQHF.

The CDR3 nucleotides read TGTGCCAGCAGTTACAGGGGATCTGGAAACACCATATATTTT. It encodes CASSYRGSGNTIYF. The rearrangement uses TRBV6-5 and TRBJ1-3, with D maybe TRBD1 (5 bases). Trimming took 2 bases from V and 1 from J, leaving 6 bases between them. The length of the CDR3 is 14 residues. From germline, CDR1 is MNHEY and CDR2 SVGAGI.

J is TRBJ1-6 and V is TRBV7-2, with D tentatively TRBD1 (6 bases). V was cut by 1 base and J by 6 bases, with 7 bases left in between. Germline loops: CDR1 SGHTA, CDR2 FQGNSA. The CDR3 has 14 amino acids. CDR3 loop: CASSLVQGNSPLHF. CDR3 in DNA: TGTGCCAGCAGCTTAGTACAGGGTAATTCACCCCTCCACTTT.